This entry concerns a single T cell receptor beta chain. This sample was included in a study of T cell responses to AZD1222 COVID-19 vaccine. Produced via immunoSEQ multiplex PCR; TCRdb's table is partial and in-frame only. The repertoire includes about 140,000 clones, 90% to 95% of them detected once, and less than 15% sits in the top ten. The CDR3 is 15 residues long. Germline V gene sequence: CDR1 SGHRS, CDR2 YFSETQ. Trimming shortened V by 4 bases and J by 6 bases, and 16 bases separated the two germline ends. The sequence was collected from an adult who had recovered from COVID-19. This chain uses TRBV5-1 with TRBJ2-2, with TRBD2 as a possible D gene (5 bases). Source: peripheral blood, taken after recovery from COVID-19. The CDR3 DNA is TGCGCCAGCAGCGCCAGACAACCCGGGGCCGGGGAGCTGTTTTTT. Its protein is CASSARQPGAGELFF.